The 17 T cell receptor beta chains below come from one sample, sequenced in a study of T cells in Graves' hyperthyroidism and ophthalmopathy. What was amplified from RNA transcripts were TCR beta CDR3 regions. In the first-round RT-PCR of the TCR CDR3, the HTBI primer set was used. TCRdb called the multiplex PCR reads again in MiXCR, with one record for every CDR3 protein. The sample yields about half a million distinct CDR3 sequences, about 20% seen once. Sequencing was performed on blood. The receptors come from a man in his late teens or twenties with Graves' hyperthyroidism.

The table lists this clonotype with many counts. The chain has TRBV6-4 and TRBJ1-2, with D perhaps matching TRBD1 (5 bases). The germline V gene has CDR1 MRHNA and CDR2 SNTAGT. Trimming took 3 bases from V and 6 from J, leaving 17 bases between them. The CDR3 is 15 amino acids. For the CDR3, the DNA is TGTGCCAGCAGTGATATACAGGTAGAGAAGGATGGCTACACCTTC. This gives the protein CASSDIQVEKDGYTF.

This clonotype occurred many times. The chain employs TRBV5-1 and TRBJ1-2; D might be TRBD1 (5 bases). CDR1 and CDR2 from the germline V gene are SGHRS and YFSETQ. V gave up 3 bases and J gave up 8 bases, with 17 bases separating them. The CDR3 contains 14 residues. The DNA for the CDR3 is TGCGCCAGCAGCTCAACCGTGACAGCTCCCGGCTACACCTTC. It specifies CASSSTVTAPGYTF. Together with reference TRBV5-1 and TRBJ1-2, the CDR3 gives the full variable domain: KAGVTQTPRYLIKTRGQQVTLSCSPISGHRSVSWYQQTPGQGLQFLFEYFSETQRNKGNFPGRFSGRQFSNSRSEMNVSTLELGDSALYLCASSSTVTAPGYTFGSGTRLTVV.

The V and J genes are TRBV5-1 and TRBJ2-7; TRBD1 matches 7 bases. Germline CDR1 reads SGHRS; CDR2 reads YFSETQ. J gave up 5 bases and V 5 bases, and 13 bases lay outside the gene matches. CDR3 length equals 15 residues. Here the CDR3 DNA reads TGCGCCAGCAGTCCTTTTCGAGACAGGGCGGACGAGCAGTACTTC. This sequence encodes CASSPFRDRADEQYF.

This clonotype appeared a few times. The rearrangement joins TRBV3-1 to TRBJ2-4; D ambiguous. With 2 bases removed from V and 7 bases from J, the gap between germline ends came to 15 bases. The CDR3 extends over 15 amino acids. The V gene's germline CDR1 is LGHDT and CDR2 YNNKEL (reference sequence). CDR3 coding DNA: TGTGCCAGCAGCCAATCACCGGGTATCGGGAACATTCAGTACTTC. Translation: CASSQSPGIGNIQYF.

This clonotype was counted at least ten times. The final CDR3 position lacks the conserved phenylalanine or tryptophan, pointing to a likely read error. The chain couples TRBV11-1 to TRBJ1-1, with 7 bases lining up with TRBD1. The germline V gene encodes CDR1 SGHAT and CDR2 FQDESV (reference sequence). The CDR3 runs to 18 residues. V trimming: 5 bases; J trimming: 0 bases; junction bases outside the gene matches: 15. The CDR3: CASSVGRDRRYMNTEAFS. CDR3 DNA sequence: TGTGCCAGCAGCGTAGGCCGGGACAGAAGGTACATGAACACTGAAGCTTTCTCT.

A few counts support this clonotype. Sequence at one end of the junction differs from germline and may be a read error. V usage is TRBV19 and J usage is TRBJ1-1, with D unresolved. This CDR3 region has 13 residues. CDR1 LNHDA and CDR2 SQIVND come from the germline V gene (reference sequence). The CDR3: CASSIARVTEACF. CDR3 in DNA: TGTGCCAGTAGTATTGCCCGGGTAACTGAAGCTTGCTTT.

This clonotype appeared many times. This chain connects TRBV20-1 to TRBJ1-1, with D tentatively TRBD1 (5 bases). With 5 bases removed from V and 0 bases from J, the gap between germline ends came to 16 bases. The CDR3 sequence is 15 residues long. CDR1 is DFQATT and CDR2 is SNEGSKA in the germline V gene (reference sequence). The CDR3 DNA is TGCAGTGCTCGACCCCCGGGGGAACTGAACACTGAAGCTTTCTTT. Protein sequence: CSARPPGELNTEAFF.

This chain connects TRBV7-3 to TRBJ1-5, with D tentatively TRBD1 (6 bases). This CDR3 spans 15 amino acids. Germline lookup yields CDR1 SGHTA and CDR2 FQGTGA. V lost 4 bases and J lost 6, with 16 bases in between. For the CDR3, the DNA is TGTGCCAGCAGCTCAAGGGGGGCCCTTGGTCAGCCCCAGCATTTT. Translated: CASSSRGALGQPQHF.

The table lists this clonotype with many counts. The chain links TRBV6-5 to TRBJ1-2, with D unclear. Between the trimmed V and J ends, which lost 10 bases and 7 bases, there was a span of 13 bases. This CDR3 region has 11 residues. CDR1 is MNHEY, CDR2 SVGAGI, per germline. The CDR3 DNA follows: TGTGCCATCCGGGATTCAGGTGGCTACACCTTC. Translating gives CAIRDSGGYTF.

This clonotype has ten or more counts. The chain links TRBV12-3 or TRBV12-4 to TRBJ2-5; D is uncertain. Trimming stripped 4 bases from V and 9 bases from J, with 9 bases between. The CDR3 sequence is 11 residues long. In nucleotides, the CDR3 is TGTGCCAGCAGTTCGATCGGTTCCCAGTACTTC. This sequence encodes CASSSIGSQYF.

In its sample, this clonotype was seen many times. The genes are TRBV5-1 and TRBJ1-3, with D unclear. Germline V gene lookup returns CDR1 SGHRS and CDR2 YFSETQ. Trimming took 4 bases from V and 4 from J, leaving 15 bases between them. This CDR3 comprises 15 residues. The CDR3, as DNA: TGCGCCAGCAGCCCGAATCCTCAAGCCGGAAACACCATATATTTT. Protein product: CASSPNPQAGNTIYF.

This clonotype was seen ten or more times. V usage is TRBV6-1 and J usage is TRBJ1-1; the D is unclear. Looked up from germline, CDR1 is MNHNS and CDR2 is SASEGT. V lost 7 bases and J 3 bases, leaving 15 bases between the germline ends. The CDR3 sequence is 14 residues long. Here the CDR3 DNA reads TGTGCCAGCACCCCGGGAGTCTGGGACACTGAAGCTTTCTTT. Translation: CASTPGVWDTEAFF.

This clonotype has a handful of counts. The chain links TRBV6-1 to TRBJ1-5; possible D gene TRBD1, 5 bases. This CDR3 spans 15 amino acids. V dropped 6 bases and J dropped 0 bases, with 12 bases sitting between them. Germline V lookup: CDR1 MNHNS, CDR2 SASEGT. The CDR3 loop reads CASRRDGHSNQPQHF. CDR3 in DNA: TGTGCCAGCAGGAGGGACGGTCATAGCAATCAGCCCCAGCATTTT.

This clonotype was seen ten or more times. The chain couples TRBV28 to TRBJ1-3; D is uncertain. Deletions cut 4 bases from V and 4 bases from J, with 11 bases between. Germline V gene data show CDR1 as MDHEN and CDR2 as SYDVKM. The CDR3 sequence is 14 residues long. CDR3 residues: CASSSAGIGNTIYF. CDR3 coding DNA: TGTGCCAGCAGTTCCGCTGGGATCGGAAACACCATATATTTT.

This clonotype was counted many times. J is TRBJ1-1 and V is TRBV14, with 8 bases matching TRBD1. Germline V gives CDR1 SGHDN, CDR2 FVKESK. V shed 4 bases and J 0 bases; nucleotides not matched to a gene: 13. The CDR3 spans 18 residues. Here the CDR3 DNA reads TGTGCCAGCAGCCGGGAGACAGGGGCGGGACCCATGAACACTGAAGCTTTCTTT. This translates into CASSRETGAGPMNTEAFF.

This clonotype occurred many times. The CDR3 nucleotides read TGCGCCAGCAGTGAGGGGCTGGAGACCCAGTACTTC. Translated, it gives CASSEGLETQYF. V and J are TRBV10-2 and TRBJ2-5, with D unclear. The V and J ends lost 2 bases and 5 bases respectively, with 6 bases between them. There are 12 residues in the CDR3. Germline CDR1 WSHSY, CDR2 SAAADI.

A remark on this clonotype: This may come from a read error, since a much larger clone is one base off. The rearrangement joins TRBV29-1 to TRBJ2-5; TRBD1 matches 7 bases. After removal of 6 bases from V and 2 bases from J, the junction contained 0 bases not matched to a gene. CDR1 is SQVTM, CDR2 ANQGSEA, per germline. The CDR3 loop spans 11 amino acids. The chain's CDR3 is CSVGQQETQYF. CDR3 bases: TGCAGCGTGGGACAGCAAGAGACCCAGTACTTC.